This T cell receptor beta chain was recorded in a study of blood T cell repertoires in COVID-19. The table came from immunoSEQ multiplex PCR; TCRdb's copy has only in-frame clones and leaves some out. The sample lists around 250,000 clones, approximately 78% occurring once. Germline CDR1 reads SGHDT; CDR2 reads YYEEEE. J gave up 2 bases and V 3 bases, and 8 bases lay outside the gene matches. The CDR3 is 17 residues long. Material for sequencing was PBMCs or T cells enriched from blood (not recorded which). This TCR derives from a man between 40 and 49 years old who had been exposed to COVID-19. The V and J genes are TRBV5-6 and TRBJ2-7, with 13 bases identical to TRBD2. This CDR3 reads CASSSPGLAGHTYEQYF. The CDR3 coding sequence is TGTGCCAGCAGCTCGCCGGGACTAGCGGGGCATACCTACGAGCAGTACTTC.